These 27 T cell receptor beta chains originate from one sample sequenced in a study of memory CD8 T cells in hepatitis C reinfection. The time point here: pre-reinfection, 55 to 20 weeks before reinfection detection. Sorted cells were sequenced directly ex vivo without any in vitro expansion. Sequencing was performed with immunoSEQ multiplex PCR; in TCRdb, only in-frame clones are kept and a portion is missing. The data show 50,000 or so clones, 89% seen once. The sample consisted of naive CD8+ T cells sorted from blood. The origin of the receptors is a young man with hepatitis C virus infection.

The rearrangement joins TRBV11-2 to TRBJ2-5; D may be TRBD1 (5 bases). The CDR3 covers 14 residues. The V gene's germline CDR1 is SGHAT and CDR2 FQNNGV. Deletions cut 1 base from V and 0 bases from J, with 6 bases between. The CDR3, as DNA: TGTGCCAGCAGCTTAGGACAGAACCAAGAGACCCAGTACTTC. It translates to CASSLGQNQETQYF.

Details on this clone: One end of the junction fails to match germline, which may point to a read error. V and J are TRBV2 and TRBJ1-5; possibly TRBD1 for D (6 bases). CDR3 size: 13 residues. Germline-derived CDR1 and CDR2 are SNHLY and FYNNEI. The CDR3 loop reads CASSGGGSQLQHF. CDR3 nucleotides: TGTGCCAGCAGTGGAGGGGGTTCGCAGCTCCAGCATTTT.

This clone was recorded once. This chain links TRBV5-1 with TRBJ2-1; 12 bases are a match to TRBD2. Germline V CDR1 and CDR2: SGHRS, YFSETQ. The CDR3 runs to 15 residues. V shed 0 bases, J shed 5 bases, and the junction held 0 bases outside the gene matches. This CDR3 reads CASSLGLAGDNEQFF. For the CDR3, the DNA is TGCGCCAGCAGCTTGGGACTAGCGGGAGACAATGAGCAGTTCTTC.

The gene calls are TRBV29-1 and TRBJ1-1; D might be TRBD1 (6 bases). The CDR3 consists of 14 residues. V gave up 6 bases and J gave up 4 bases, with 18 bases separating them. CDR1 and CDR2 (germline): SQVTM, ANQGSEA. CDR3 residues: CSVEDTGLGTEAFF. CDR3 bases: TGCAGCGTCGAGGACACAGGGTTAGGCACTGAAGCTTTCTTT.

This clone has just one count. This rearrangement joins TRBV4-1 to TRBJ2-5; 15 bases are shared with TRBD2. V lost 3 bases, J lost 5 bases, and 4 bases stayed unmatched. CDR3 length: 16 residues. Germline CDR1 is MGHRA and CDR2 is YSYEKL. This chain's CDR3 is CASSQEGLAGGETQYF. CDR3 DNA: TGCGCCAGCAGCCAGGAGGGACTAGCGGGAGGCGAGACCCAGTACTTC.

This chain uses TRBV19 with TRBJ2-1; the match to TRBD2 covers 8 bases. V was clipped by 3 bases and J by 7 bases; unmatched bases: 2. The CDR3 extends over 13 amino acids. Germline values: CDR1 LNHDA, CDR2 SQIVND (reference sequence). The CDR3, as DNA: TGTGCCAGTAGTATGACTAGCGAAAATGAGCAGTTCTTC. As protein: CASSMTSENEQFF.

The V and J genes are TRBV27 and TRBJ2-2, with 12 bases fitting TRBD2. V lost 8 bases to trimming and J lost 7 bases; unmatched junction nucleotides: 8. The CDR3 has 15 amino acids. Germline loops: CDR1 MNHEY, CDR2 SMNVEV (reference sequence). CDR3 nucleotide sequence: TGTGCCAGCTCACCTAGCGGGGGGGCAGGCGGGGAGCTGTTTTTT. It encodes CASSPSGGAGGELFF.

This chain joins TRBV6-5 and TRBJ1-4; D is unresolved. Germline CDR1 MNHEY, CDR2 SVGAGI. The germline V and J ends were trimmed by 0 bases and 8 bases, with 13 bases remaining between them. The length of the CDR3 is 15 residues. CDR3 nucleotide sequence: TGTGCCAGCAGTTACTCGATGCTCGGTAGCGAAAAACTGTTTTTT. It specifies CASSYSMLGSEKLFF.

The J gene is TRBJ2-7, the V gene TRBV14, with D possibly being TRBD1 (5 bases). The CDR3 spans 15 residues. Germline lookup yields CDR1 SGHDN and CDR2 FVKESK. With 2 bases removed from V and 1 base from J, the gap between germline ends came to 12 bases. CDR3 sequence reads: CASSQNQGISYEQYF. The DNA for the CDR3 is TGTGCCAGCAGCCAAAACCAGGGAATATCCTACGAGCAGTACTTC. The whole variable domain, remainder taken from reference TRBV14 and TRBJ2-7, is EAGVTQFPSHSVIEKGQTVTLRCDPISGHDNLYWYRRVMGKEIKFLLHFVKESKQDESGMPNNRFLAERTGGTYSTLKVQPAELEDSGVYFCASSQNQGISYEQYFGPGTRLTVT.

The chain links TRBV28 to TRBJ2-7, with 12 bases aligning to TRBD2. Germline assignment: CDR1 MDHEN and CDR2 SYDVKM. The V gene end was trimmed by 5 bases and the J gene end by 6 bases; junction bases not matched to a gene: 8. The CDR3 is 15 residues long. CDR3 sequence: CASSRNGLAGSEQYF. The CDR3 bases are TGTGCCAGCAGTCGAAACGGACTAGCGGGATCCGAGCAGTACTTC. Full variable domain (remainder filled in from reference TRBV28 and TRBJ2-7): DVKVTQSSRYLVKRTGEKVFLECVQDMDHENMFWYRQDPGLGLRLIYFSYDVKMKEKGDIPEGYSVSREKKERFSLILESASTNQTSMYLCASSRNGLAGSEQYFGPGTRLTVT.

This chain joins TRBV5-8 and TRBJ1-4; D is uncertain. This CDR3 region has 15 residues. V lost 0 bases, J lost 2 bases, and 8 bases lay in between. The V gene's germline CDR1 is SGHTS and CDR2 YDEGEE. The CDR3 DNA sequence: TGTGCCAGCAGCTTGGGGGTACAGACTAATGAAAAACTGTTTTTT. Translation: CASSLGVQTNEKLFF.

V and J are TRBV4-2 and TRBJ2-1; D remains unclear. The CDR3 contains 15 residues. V was shortened by 0 bases and J by 0 bases, with 6 bases between the two germline ends. CDR1 LGHNA and CDR2 YNFKEQ come from the germline V gene. The CDR3 loop reads CASSQEWSSYNEQFF. CDR3 coding DNA: TGTGCCAGCAGCCAAGAATGGAGCTCCTACAATGAGCAGTTCTTC.

A single count supports this clone. This sequence joins TRBV7-9 and TRBJ1-1; D gene uncertain. V was shortened by 7 bases and J by 4 bases, with 19 bases between the two germline ends. Germline-derived CDR1 and CDR2 are SEHNR and FQNEAQ (reference sequence). The CDR3 contains 15 residues. The CDR3 sequence is CASTNTTLKGTEAFF. CDR3 DNA: TGTGCCAGCACCAATACGACACTGAAAGGCACTGAAGCTTTCTTT.

The chain links TRBV7-9 to TRBJ2-3; 9 bases fit TRBD2. Germline assignment: CDR1 SEHNR and CDR2 FQNEAQ (reference sequence). Germline trimming cut 1 base from V and 0 bases from J; bases unmatched to any gene: 2. The CDR3 is made up of 16 amino acids. CDR3: CASSLVSGGSTDTQYF. The DNA of the CDR3 is TGTGCCAGCAGCTTAGTTAGCGGGGGTAGCACAGATACGCAGTATTTT.

This chain connects TRBV6-1 to TRBJ2-7, with a tentative D call TRBD2 (6 bases). With 6 bases removed from V and 3 bases from J, the gap between germline ends came to 12 bases. The CDR3 is made up of 13 amino acids. CDR1 is MNHNS, CDR2 SASEGT, per germline. The CDR3 spells CASRPAGSYEQYV. The CDR3 nucleotides are TGTGCCAGCAGGCCAGCCGGGAGCTACGAGCAGTACGTC.

The genes are TRBV6-5 and TRBJ1-6; unclear D gene. CDR1 and CDR2 (germline): MNHEY, SVGAGI. V dropped 6 bases and J dropped 5 bases, with 8 bases sitting between them. The CDR3 contains 13 residues. The CDR3 DNA follows: TGTGCCAGCAGGGTAGTAGATAATTCACCCCTCCACTTT. Amino acids: CASRVVDNSPLHF.

This chain joins TRBV7-6 and TRBJ2-1; D is uncertain. V shed 0 bases and J shed 4 bases, with 16 bases lying between them. The CDR3 consists of 17 residues. Germline assignment: CDR1 SGHVS and CDR2 FNYEAQ. The CDR3 here is CASSLAPEEPTYNEQFF. The CDR3 DNA reads as TGTGCCAGCAGCTTAGCGCCTGAGGAGCCGACTTACAATGAGCAGTTCTTC.

V is TRBV27 and J is TRBJ2-6; 10 positions match TRBD1. Trimming cost V 4 bases and J 0 bases; bases outside gene matches: 6. This CDR3 has 18 residues. Germline CDR1 is MNHEY and CDR2 is SMNVEV (reference sequence). Here the CDR3 reads CASSSLGQGFSGANVLTF. In DNA, the CDR3 is TGTGCCAGCAGTTCTCTGGGACAGGGGTTCTCTGGGGCCAACGTCCTGACTTTC.

This chain uses TRBV29-1 with TRBJ1-2; TRBD1 matches at 10 bases. The V gene's germline CDR1 is SQVTM and CDR2 ANQGSEA. CDR3 length equals 12 residues. V was pared by 4 bases and J by 8 bases, with 4 bases of the junction left unmatched. The CDR3 spells CSVGQGAEGYTF. As DNA, the CDR3 is TGCAGCGTTGGACAGGGGGCCGAGGGCTACACCTTC.

The chain couples TRBV29-1 to TRBJ2-7; 8 bases fit TRBD1. Trimming removed 4 bases from V and 2 bases from J; junction bases left unmatched: 7. CDR1 is SQVTM and CDR2 is ANQGSEA in the germline V gene. The CDR3 has 14 residues. CDR3 DNA: TGCAGCGTTGGTAGGGGGACAGGAGCCTACGAGCAGTACTTC. Translated, it gives CSVGRGTGAYEQYF.

This chain connects TRBV11-2 to TRBJ1-5, with 8 nucleotides matching TRBD1. V shed 1 base and J 6 bases; nucleotides not matched to a gene: 5. Germline V gives CDR1 SGHAT, CDR2 FQNNGV. CDR3 length: 15 amino acids. CDR3: CASSLGRTGIQPQHF. The DNA of the CDR3 is TGTGCCAGCAGCTTAGGTCGGACAGGGATTCAGCCCCAGCATTTT.

The rearrangement joins TRBV10-3 to TRBJ2-7, with 10 nucleotides matching TRBD1. The CDR3 runs 14 residues. Unmatched junction bases numbered 5, after V lost 2 bases and J lost 7 bases. The V gene's germline CDR1 is ENHRY and CDR2 SYGVKD. The CDR3 DNA reads TGTGCCATCAGTGAGGGACAGGGGGTGGTAGAGCAGTACTTC. It yields the protein CAISEGQGVVEQYF.

The rearrangement joins TRBV7-8 to TRBJ2-3; D remains ambiguous. The CDR3 loop spans 13 amino acids. Germline assignment: CDR1 SGHVS and CDR2 FQNEAQ. Trimming took off 1 base at V and 6 bases at J, with 8 bases between the two ends. CDR3 region: CASSLGVVDTQYF. The CDR3 DNA is TGTGCCAGCAGCTTAGGAGTTGTGGATACGCAGTATTTT.

This clone has just a few counts. The chain recombines TRBV5-4 with TRBJ1-4; tentatively, D is TRBD1 (5 bases). The CDR3 is made up of 17 amino acids. Trimming took 4 bases from V and 7 from J, leaving 23 bases between them. Germline V CDR1 and CDR2: SGHNT, YYREEE (reference sequence). CDR3 loop: CASSPGGPGTRGEKLFF. The DNA for the CDR3 is TGTGCCAGCAGCCCTGGAGGGCCAGGGACTCGTGGTGAAAAACTGTTTTTT.

V is TRBV19 and J is TRBJ2-7; 10 bases map to TRBD1. V trimming: 3 bases; J trimming: 2 bases; junction bases outside the gene matches: 4. CDR1 and CDR2 from the germline V gene are LNHDA and SQIVND (reference sequence). The length of the CDR3 is 15 residues. The CDR3 protein is CASSIGQGVAYEQYF. The CDR3 nucleotides are TGTGCCAGTAGTATCGGACAGGGGGTAGCCTACGAGCAGTACTTC.

This chain connects TRBV7-2 to TRBJ2-5; TRBD2 agrees at 11 bases. CDR1 and CDR2 (germline): SGHTA, FQGNSA. V shed 11 bases and J 2 bases; nucleotides not matched to a gene: 13. The length of the CDR3 is 16 residues. The CDR3 here is CAYGGSGRAPQETQYF. The DNA for the CDR3 is TGTGCCTACGGGGGTAGCGGGAGGGCCCCACAAGAGACCCAGTACTTC.

DNA of the CDR3: TGTGCCAGCAGTGACAGCTCTGGGGCCAACGTCCTGACTTTC. Its translation is CASSDSSGANVLTF. V is TRBV2 and J is TRBJ2-6; D remains unclear. V lost 3 bases and J 0 bases, leaving 3 bases between the germline ends. The CDR3 contains 14 residues. CDR1 is SNHLY and CDR2 is FYNNEI in the germline V gene.